This T cell receptor (beta chain) comes out of a study of response to subunit inactivated influenza vaccine (dated by TCRdb to 2016 to 2019). Broadly, across the study: Deep quantitative T cell receptor repertoire profiling was used in the study to track responses to a trivalent subunit inactivated influenza vaccine. The paper's findings and limits, for the study overall: The authors proposed that each seasonal influenza vaccination may bring in only a limited number of new T cells.

This clonotype was observed a few times. It has no known antigen specificity. No base qualities exist here, and no much larger clone lies one base off it. Library preparation used RT-PCR. The listed sequencing device is Illumina HiSeq 2500. TCRdb trimmed public reads at Q25 via fastp, called clones via MiXCR and kept in-frame beta chains. Each CDR3 protein appears once, grouped with its most common genes and DNA. Here the sample has a few hundred thousand distinct CDR3 sequences; about 14% occur a single time. The ten largest clones add up to around 10% of the sample. The junction shows trimming of 1 base on V and 4 bases on J, plus 9 bases between the germline ends. CDR3 length: 14 amino acids, cysteine to phenylalanine. The retained sequence is limited to the CDR3, 42 bases, with the frame set at the first base. CDR1 and CDR2 were assigned from the germline V gene as SGHVS and FQNEAQ.

The clonotype originates from a man in his fifties who received an inactivated influenza vaccine. Donor details come from another sample of the same person, matched by shared clones. The rearranged chain carries TRBV7-8 and TRBJ2-3; no D gene call is confident. The specimen comprised PBMCs from blood, sampled less than 13 days after vaccination. The base sequence is TGTGCCAGCAGCTTAGATATTGGCCCAGATACGCAGTATTTT. It codes for CASSLDIGPDTQYF.